Each of the 19 T cell receptor beta chains below was sequenced from the same sample in a study of long-term antiretroviral therapy in people with HIV. Running of the v3.0 immunoSEQ assay took place at survey level. Some clones are missing from TCRdb's copy, which holds only in-frame ones; the method was immunoSEQ multiplex PCR. The data contain tens of thousands of clones, 80% to 85% of them singletons. The starting material was unsorted PBMCs, obtained 0.2 years after starting antiretroviral therapy. These receptor sequences come from a woman in her 30s with HIV.

This sequence joins TRBV5-6 and TRBJ1-1; D gene uncertain. The V and J ends lost 4 bases and 2 bases respectively, with 12 bases between them. CDR3 length equals 14 residues. Germline-derived CDR1 and CDR2 are SGHDT and YYEEEE. In DNA, the CDR3 is TGTGCCAGCAGCCCGGGCCTCACTAACACTGAAGCTTTCTTT. Translation gives CASSPGLTNTEAFF.

The chain uses TRBV14 and TRBJ1-3; D gene unclear. The V gene's germline CDR1 is SGHDN and CDR2 FVKESK. V lost 7 bases to trimming and J lost 0 bases, with 13 bases between them. This CDR3 has 15 amino acids. The CDR3 loop reads CASNPGLNSGNTIYF. Here the CDR3 DNA reads TGTGCCAGCAACCCGGGTCTCAACTCTGGAAACACCATATATTTT.

The chain uses TRBV5-6 and TRBJ1-6; D is perhaps TRBD1 (5 bases). CDR3 length: 15 residues. Trimming took 1 base from V and 6 from J, leaving 11 bases between them. Per the germline V gene, CDR1 is SGHDT and CDR2 is YYEEEE. CDR3 sequence reads: CASSLTGPSNSPLHF. The CDR3 DNA reads as TGTGCCAGCAGCTTGACGGGACCCAGTAATTCACCCCTCCACTTT.

The chain is built from TRBV6-4 and TRBJ2-6; 7 nucleotides line up with TRBD1. There are 15 residues in the CDR3. V gave up 5 bases and J gave up 1 base; unmatched junction bases: 2. Germline CDR1 reads MRHNA; CDR2 reads SNTAGT. The CDR3 nucleotides read TGTGCCAGCAGTCCACAGGGGTCTGGGGCCAACGTCCTGACTTTC. Translating gives CASSPQGSGANVLTF.

V and J are TRBV7-6 and TRBJ2-7; 7 bases are shared with TRBD1. J gave up 1 base and V 5 bases, and 5 bases lay outside the gene matches. The CDR3 has 14 amino acids. Looked up from germline, CDR1 is SGHVS and CDR2 is FNYEAQ. Here the CDR3 DNA reads TGTGCCAGCAGCGTAAGACAGGGTTCCTACGAGCAGTACGTC. Its translation: CASSVRQGSYEQYV.

This clone is a singleton in its sample. V is TRBV6-6 and J is TRBJ1-2, with D possibly matching TRBD1 (5 bases). V gave up 6 bases and J gave up 5 bases, with 10 bases separating them. Germline CDR1 and CDR2: MNHNY and SVGAGI (reference sequence). This CDR3 is built from 12 residues. The CDR3 bases are TGTGCCAGCAGCCCCCGGGGGTATGGCTACACCTTC. Residues: CASSPRGYGYTF.

The rearrangement uses TRBV30 and TRBJ2-6, with D tentatively TRBD1 (6 bases). Germline V gene sequence: CDR1 GTSNPN, CDR2 SVGIG (reference sequence). Between the trimmed V and J ends, which lost 5 bases and 0 bases, there was a span of 8 bases. This CDR3 is 14 amino acids long. CDR3 bases: TGTGCCTGGGCAGGGGCCTCTGGGGCCAACGTCCTGACTTTC. Translated: CAWAGASGANVLTF.

The chain combines TRBV7-2 with TRBJ1-1; 8 nucleotides agree with TRBD1. The trim removed 3 bases at V and 4 bases at J, leaving 10 bases unmatched. CDR3 length: 16 residues. Germline V CDR1 and CDR2: SGHTA, FQGNSA. CDR3 DNA: TGTGCCAGCAGCTTCCCTCAGGGGGCGCGTGGCACTGAAGCTTTCTTT. It encodes CASSFPQGARGTEAFF.

J is TRBJ1-6 and V is TRBV5-1; 7 nucleotides agree with TRBD1. The CDR3 runs to 15 residues. With V trimmed by 1 base and J by 7 bases, 5 bases remained unmatched. Per germline, CDR1 SGHRS and CDR2 YFSETQ. The CDR3 DNA is TGCGCCAGCAGCTTGTTCGAACAGGGGAATTCACCCCTCCACTTT. Amino acid sequence: CASSLFEQGNSPLHF.

The sample holds a few counts of this clone. CDR3 coding DNA: TGTGCCAGCAAGGATATGGACAGAGCCAATTCACCCCTCCACTTT. It yields the protein CASKDMDRANSPLHF. This chain connects TRBV6-5 to TRBJ1-6; tentatively, D is TRBD1 (6 bases). CDR1 is MNHEY, CDR2 SVGAGI, per germline. There are 15 residues in the CDR3. The ends were cut back, 7 bases at V and 7 bases at J, with 17 bases in the middle.

The CDR3 sequence is CASRTGEKLFF. The CDR3 coding sequence is TGTGCCAGTAGAACGGGGGAAAAACTGTTTTTT. V gene TRBV19 combines with J gene TRBJ1-4, with no clear D. Trimming left V 6 bases short and J 8 bases short, with 7 bases between. The CDR3 length is 11 residues. Germline V gives CDR1 LNHDA, CDR2 SQIVND (reference sequence).

V gene TRBV5-1 combines with J gene TRBJ2-5, with D perhaps TRBD2 (6 bases). The germline gives CDR1 SGHRS, CDR2 YFSETQ. The CDR3 has 15 residues. Trimming removed 1 base from V and 3 bases from J, with 13 bases in between. CDR3 nucleotides: TGCGCCAGCAGCTTGTTGGGGACTGTAAAAGAGACCCAGTACTTC. Protein sequence: CASSLLGTVKETQYF.

CDR3 coding DNA: TGTGCCAGCAGCCAAGATCAGGTGGGACTCAATGAGCAGTTCTTC. This translates into CASSQDQVGLNEQFF. This rearrangement joins TRBV14 to TRBJ2-1, with TRBD2 as a possible D gene (6 bases). Germline CDR1 SGHDN, CDR2 FVKESK. The CDR3 has 15 amino acids. The V and J ends lost 0 bases and 6 bases respectively, with 12 bases between them.

The chain's CDR3 is CASSASYGACTF. Written as DNA, the CDR3 is TGTGCCAGCAGCGCCTCGTATGGGGCCTGCACCTTC. The chain links TRBV5-8 to TRBJ1-2; a possible D gene is TRBD1 (5 bases). This CDR3 comprises 12 residues. CDR1 and CDR2 (germline): SGHTS, YDEGEE. V was shortened by 4 bases and J by 13 bases, with 17 bases between the two germline ends. The full variable domain, in which reference TRBV5-8 and TRBJ1-2 provide the parts outside the CDR3, is EAGVTQSPTHLIKTRGQQATLRCSPISGHTSVYWYQQALGLGLQFLLWYDEGEERNRGNFPPRFSGRQFPNYSSELNVNALELEDSALYLCASSASYGACTFGSGTRLTVV.

There are a few counts of this clone. This chain uses TRBV19 with TRBJ1-6, with D possibly being TRBD1 (6 bases). The ends were cut back, 3 bases at V and 0 bases at J, with 9 bases in the middle. From germline, CDR1 is LNHDA and CDR2 SQIVND (reference sequence). The length of the CDR3 is 16 residues. The CDR3 DNA reads as TGTGCCAGTAGTATCACAGGGAGCTCCTATAATTCACCCCTCCACTTT. This translates into CASSITGSSYNSPLHF.

This sequence joins TRBV5-1 and TRBJ1-5; tentatively, D is TRBD1 (5 bases). V lost 4 bases, J lost 9 bases, and 14 bases lay in between. Looked up from germline, CDR1 is SGHRS and CDR2 is YFSETQ. The CDR3 is made up of 13 amino acids. The CDR3 DNA sequence: TGCGCCAGCAGCCCCGGGACCTCCAGGCCCCAGCATTTT. This codes for CASSPGTSRPQHF.

The J gene is TRBJ2-5, the V gene TRBV27, with 8 bases aligning to TRBD2. Trimming removed 10 bases from V and 10 bases from J; junction bases left unmatched: 20. The CDR3 runs 15 residues. Germline values: CDR1 MNHEY, CDR2 SMNVEV (reference sequence). Here the CDR3 reads CATKLRAGVQVGQYF. The CDR3 DNA reads TGTGCCACCAAACTTCGAGCGGGGGTTCAGGTGGGCCAGTACTTC.

This clone was counted once. V usage is TRBV5-1 and J usage is TRBJ2-5; 11 bases are shared with TRBD2. J lost 5 bases, V lost 2 bases, and 5 bases had no gene match. The CDR3 has 15 residues. In germline, CDR1 is SGHRS, CDR2 YFSETQ. The chain's CDR3 is CASSLWLAGGETQYF. The DNA for the CDR3 is TGCGCCAGCAGCTTATGGCTAGCGGGGGGCGAGACCCAGTACTTC.

This clone has more than one count but fewer than ten. V usage is TRBV7-3 and J usage is TRBJ1-1; D is uncertain. Trimming cost V 2 bases and J 0 bases, with 4 bases left between them. This CDR3 comprises 13 residues. Germline V CDR1 and CDR2: SGHTA, FQGTGA. CDR3 protein: CASSLVVNTEAFF. CDR3 nucleotides: TGTGCCAGCAGCTTAGTAGTGAACACTGAAGCTTTCTTT.